The rows below give T cell receptor beta chains drawn from one sample of a study of OX40 agonist ivuxolimab in advanced cancers. The assay was immunoSEQ multiplex PCR, and TCRdb's table has in-frame clones only and misses some. The table records 70,000 to 90,000 clones, about 88% of them present only once. The source was CD4+ or CD8+ T cells sorted from blood, collected in a trial of the OX40 agonist ivuxolimab. These receptors were taken from an adult with an advanced solid tumor such as melanoma, head and neck, liver or kidney cancer. CDR3s include the opening cysteine and the closing phenylalanine or tryptophan. Each record gives: J gene, clone size, V gene, D gene, CDR3 protein, CDR3 DNA. D genes are given only for firm matches. Some rows have no size entry. The others give once, few or many, or a class for an expanded clone.

TRBJ1-1 | NA | TRBV18 | TRBD1 | CASSPPGTGVTEAFF | TGTGCCAGCTCACCCCCCGGGACAGGGGTAACTGAAGCTTTCTTT
TRBJ1-1 | NA | TRBV30 | NA | CAWKVGQYGTEAFF | TGTGCCTGGAAAGTAGGGCAGTATGGTACTGAAGCTTTCTTT
TRBJ1-1 | once | TRBV30 | NA | CAWSLDSSLRLAFF | TGTGCCTGGAGTTTAGACAGCAGCCTACGTTTGGCTTTCTTT
TRBJ2-7 | NA | TRBV7-3 | NA | CASSLRYEQYF | TGTGCCAGCAGCTTACGCTACGAGCAGTACTTC
TRBJ2-5 | NA | TRBV5-1 | NA | CASSRQGEETQYF | TGCGCCAGCAGCCGCCAGGGAGAAGAGACCCAGTACTTC
TRBJ1-1 | few | TRBV18 | NA | CASSRTTGSMNTEAFF | TGTGCCAGCTCACGAACAACAGGGTCCATGAACACTGAAGCTTTCTTT
TRBJ1-2 | NA | TRBV9 | NA | CASSALNNYGYTF | TGTGCCAGCAGCGCATTAAATAACTATGGCTACACCTTC
TRBJ1-1 | NA | TRBV7-2 | TRBD1 | CASSLAGTGGAFF | TGTGCCAGCAGCTTAGCTGGGACAGGGGGAGCTTTCTTT
TRBJ2-3 | NA | TRBV10-2 | NA | CASSEGWGRPPTDTQYF | TGCGCCAGCAGTGAGGGATGGGGTCGACCACCCACAGATACGCAGTATTTT
TRBJ1-1 | few | TRBV7-2 | TRBD1 | CASSVNRGEAFF | TGTGCCAGCAGCGTTAACAGGGGAGAAGCTTTCTTT
TRBJ2-7 | NA | TRBV7-2 | TRBD2 | CASSPRGVAAYEQYF | TGTGCCAGCAGTCCCCGGGGGGTAGCGGCCTACGAGCAGTACTTC
TRBJ1-6 | NA | TRBV6-5 | TRBD1 | CASSYSGQGAGPLHF | TGTGCCAGCAGTTACTCTGGGCAGGGGGCAGGACCCCTCCACTTT
TRBJ2-3 | NA | TRBV30 | NA | CAWSVTDTQYF | TGTGCCTGGAGCGTCACAGATACGCAGTATTTT
TRBJ2-3 | NA | TRBV4-2 | NA | CASSQDQASGTDTQYF | TGTGCCAGCAGCCAAGATCAGGCTAGCGGCACAGATACGCAGTATTTT
TRBJ2-7 | NA | TRBV7-2 | NA | CASSYDGSSYERYF | TGTGCCAGCAGCTACGACGGCAGCTCCTACGAGCGGTACTTC
TRBJ1-2 | once | TRBV18 | NA | CASSPDLWGSDYGYTF | TGTGCCAGCTCACCTGATTTGTGGGGCAGCGACTATGGCTACACCTTC
TRBJ2-7 | once | TRBV6-5 | NA | CASSLTIVPYEQYF | TGTGCCAGCAGTTTAACGATAGTTCCCTACGAGCAGTACTTC
TRBJ1-1 | NA | TRBV6-5 | TRBD1 | CATKGLDRGTEAFF | TGTGCCACTAAGGGGCTGGACAGGGGCACTGAAGCTTTCTTT
TRBJ2-3 | NA | TRBV11-2 | NA | CASSRGPRSTDTQYF | TGTGCCAGCAGTCGGGGACCAAGAAGCACAGATACGCAGTATTTT
TRBJ1-1 | NA | TRBV7-9 | NA | CASRVGAGNTEAFF | TGTGCCAGCAGGGTGGGGGCAGGGAACACTGAAGCTTTCTTT
TRBJ2-3 | few | TRBV5-1 | NA | CASSLGGVTSGTQYF | TGCGCCAGCAGCTTGGGAGGGGTTACATCCGGTACGCAGTATTTT
TRBJ2-5 | few | TRBV13 | NA | CASSSRATQYF | TGTGCCAGCAGCTCTAGGGCGACCCAGTACTTC
TRBJ1-1 | NA | TRBV18 | TRBD1 | CASSTRQGTTEAFF | TGTGCCAGCTCAACCCGACAGGGGACCACTGAAGCTTTCTTT
TRBJ2-7 | NA | TRBV5-1 | TRBD2 | CASSLDGLAGYEQYF | TGCGCCAGCAGCTTGGATGGACTAGCGGGATACGAGCAGTACTTC
TRBJ1-3 | NA | TRBV4-3 | NA | CASSQDEGPGNTIYF | TGCGCCAGCAGCCAAGATGAGGGGCCCGGAAACACCATATATTTT
TRBJ2-5 | NA | TRBV5-1 | NA | CASSAEKGRRETQYF | TGCGCCAGCAGCGCGGAGAAGGGAAGGAGAGAGACCCAGTACTTC
TRBJ1-6 | NA | TRBV5-1 | NA | CASSLVGRRDSPLHF | TGCGCCAGCAGCTTGGTAGGCAGAAGAGATTCACCCCTCCACTTT
TRBJ2-1 | NA | TRBV5-4 | NA | CASSLVGGNEQFF | TGTGCCAGCAGCTTGGTGGGTGGCAATGAGCAGTTCTTC
TRBJ1-2 | NA | TRBV27 | NA | CASSFRPLTSRGGNYGYTF | TGTGCCAGCAGTTTTCGCCCCTTAACCAGCCGGGGAGGCAACTATGGCTACACCTTC
TRBJ2-7 | NA | TRBV7-2 | NA | CASSWGYYEQYF | TGTGCCAGCAGCTGGGGTTACTACGAGCAGTACTTC
TRBJ2-7 | NA | TRBV5-1 | NA | CASKRMESSYEQYF | TGCGCCAGCAAAAGGATGGAGAGCTCCTACGAGCAGTACTTC
TRBJ2-7 | NA | TRBV11-1 | TRBD2 | CASSGGLAATYEQYF | TGTGCCAGCAGCGGGGGACTAGCGGCGACCTACGAGCAGTACTTC
TRBJ1-5 | NA | TRBV6-5 | NA | CATRPYFDSNQPQHF | TGTGCCACCCGGCCCTATTTTGATAGCAATCAGCCCCAGCATTTT
TRBJ2-1 | NA | TRBV19 | TRBD2 | CASSSGLAPYNEQFF | TGTGCCAGTAGCTCGGGACTAGCGCCCTACAATGAGCAGTTCTTC
TRBJ1-1 | few | TRBV7-3 | NA | CASSSSASRGTEAFF | TGTGCCAGCAGCTCGTCCGCCTCCAGGGGCACTGAAGCTTTCTTT
TRBJ1-5 | NA | TRBV14 | TRBD1 | CASSQGQYQPQHF | TGTGCCAGCAGCCAGGGACAGTACCAGCCCCAGCATTTT
TRBJ1-2 | NA | TRBV18 | NA | CASSPGESGYTF | TGTGCCAGCTCCCCCGGGGAGTCTGGCTACACCTTC
TRBJ1-1 | once | TRBV21-1 | NA | CASSNIRTEAFF | TGTGCCAGCAGCAATATTCGCACTGAAGCTTTCTTT
TRBJ2-2 | NA | TRBV18 | NA | CASSPRDIRPPNTGELFF | TGTGCCAGCTCACCTCGGGACATCCGGCCCCCTAACACCGGGGAGCTGTTTTTT
TRBJ2-7 | NA | TRBV9 | NA | CASSVGSASYEQYF | TGTGCCAGCAGCGTAGGTTCAGCCTCCTACGAGCAGTACTTC
TRBJ2-7 | NA | TRBV6-5 | TRBD1 | CASRPQGVIGYEQYF | TGTGCCAGCAGGCCTCAGGGGGTAATAGGTTACGAGCAGTACTTC
TRBJ1-6 | NA | TRBV9 | TRBD1 | CASSQGGTGNSPLHF | TGTGCCAGCAGCCAGGGGGGGACAGGGAATTCACCCCTCCACTTT
TRBJ1-1 | NA | TRBV5-5 | TRBD1 | CASSLGAGGEAFF | TGTGCCAGCAGCTTGGGGGCAGGGGGAGAAGCTTTCTTT
TRBJ1-2 | NA | TRBV5-8 | TRBD1 | CASGARQGGYTF | TGTGCCAGCGGGGCCCGACAGGGAGGCTACACCTTC
TRBJ2-3 | NA | TRBV19 | NA | CASTLASGGVGTDTQYF | TGTGCCAGTACCTTGGCCTCAGGCGGGGTGGGCACAGATACGCAGTATTTT
TRBJ1-1 | NA | TRBV2 | NA | CASSWGGRNTEAFF | TGTGCCAGCAGTTGGGGGGGGAGGAACACTGAAGCTTTCTTT
TRBJ1-1 | NA | TRBV30 | NA | CAWTSFRGAFF | TGTGCCTGGACTTCATTCAGGGGTGCTTTCTTT
TRBJ2-5 | NA | TRBV7-9 | TRBD2 | CASSLQTGGPGETQYF | TGTGCCAGCAGCTTACAAACGGGAGGGCCCGGAGAGACCCAGTACTTC
TRBJ2-7 | NA | TRBV7-2 | TRBD2 | CASSRGLASYEQYF | TGTGCCAGCAGCCGGGGACTAGCGTCCTACGAGCAGTACTTC
TRBJ2-7 | NA | TRBV30 | TRBD2 | CAWTQWEGTYEQYF | TGTGCCTGGACCCAGTGGGAGGGGACCTACGAGCAGTACTTC
TRBJ2-1 | NA | TRBV19 | NA | CASSMGVPPLYNEQFF | TGTGCCAGTAGTATGGGAGTACCACCATTGTACAATGAGCAGTTCTTC
TRBJ2-7 | NA | TRBV10-1 | NA | CASSDPRRGLFYEQYF | TGCGCCAGCAGTGATCCCCGCAGGGGACTTTTCTACGAGCAGTACTTC
TRBJ2-7 | few | TRBV20-1 | NA | CSAPGPHQQYF | TGCAGTGCCCCGGGCCCCCACCAGCAGTACTTC